The source of this TCR beta chain is a study of brain metastases from non-small cell lung cancer. CDR1 is LNHDA, CDR2 SQIVND, per germline (reference sequence). The CDR3 extends over 18 amino acids. Between the trimmed V and J ends, which lost 3 bases and 0 bases, there was a span of 15 bases. Some clones are missing from TCRdb's copy, which holds only in-frame ones; the method was immunoSEQ multiplex PCR. The sample records roughly 2,300 clones, more than 75% being singletons. The J gene is TRBJ2-6, the V gene TRBV19; D assignment may be TRBD1 or TRBD2 (6 bases each). The source material was tumor-adjacent normal tissue. The TCR originated in a donor aged 40 or older with non-small cell lung cancer. In DNA, the CDR3 is TGTGCCAGTAGTATCTTAGGGGGGCATACCTCTGGGGCCAACGTCCTGACTTTC. Translating it yields CASSILGGHTSGANVLTF.